This TCR beta chain emerged from a study of cytomegalovirus exposure and HLA in healthy donors. Amplification used 60 Vbeta primers and 13 Jbeta primers. Using immunoSEQ multiplex PCR, the repertoire was profiled, and TCRdb retains in-frame clones only, with some absent. Of some 70,000 clones listed, approximately 88% were seen once; the top ten hold 2.4%. Unrecorded immune exposures were likely, despite nominal health at sampling. Broader study findings: HLA alleles showed associations with 16,951 TCR beta sequences in a later analysis, at a 0.05 false discovery rate. Reports described diagnosis of cytomegalovirus status by the classifier as highly specific and sensitive.

Germline-derived CDR1 and CDR2 are WSHSY and SAAADI. V was clipped by 10 bases and J by 8 bases; unmatched bases: 13. The length of the CDR3 is 14 residues. On this clone: The antigen is unknown.

The chain combines TRBV10-2 with TRBJ1-2, with 10 bases fitting TRBD1. The sequenced sample was PBMCs. The receptor's source is a woman aged 45-65 years in good health and CMV-seronegative. Here the CDR3 reads CATSPAGQGTGYTF. The DNA for the CDR3 is TGCGCCACCTCACCGGCGGGACAGGGGACGGGCTACACCTTC.